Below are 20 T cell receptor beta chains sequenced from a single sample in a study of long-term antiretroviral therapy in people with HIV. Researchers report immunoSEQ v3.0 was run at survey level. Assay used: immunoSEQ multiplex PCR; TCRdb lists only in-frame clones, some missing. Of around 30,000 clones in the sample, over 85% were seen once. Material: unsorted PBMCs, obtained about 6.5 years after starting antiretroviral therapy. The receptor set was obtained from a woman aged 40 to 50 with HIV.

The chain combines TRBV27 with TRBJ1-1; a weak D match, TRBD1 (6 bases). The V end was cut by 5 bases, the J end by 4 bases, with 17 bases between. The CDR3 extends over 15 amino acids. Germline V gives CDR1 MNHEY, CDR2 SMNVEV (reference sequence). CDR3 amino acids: CASSTLGGATTEAFF. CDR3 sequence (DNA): TGTGCCAGCAGTACCCTCGGGGGGGCGACCACTGAAGCTTTCTTT.

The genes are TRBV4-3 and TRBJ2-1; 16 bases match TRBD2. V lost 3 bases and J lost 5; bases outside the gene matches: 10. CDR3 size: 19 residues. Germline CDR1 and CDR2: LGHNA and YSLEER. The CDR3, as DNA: TGCGCCAGCAGCCAGGAAAACCCGGGACTAGCGGGGGGGCACAATGAGCAGTTCTTC. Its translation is CASSQENPGLAGGHNEQFF.

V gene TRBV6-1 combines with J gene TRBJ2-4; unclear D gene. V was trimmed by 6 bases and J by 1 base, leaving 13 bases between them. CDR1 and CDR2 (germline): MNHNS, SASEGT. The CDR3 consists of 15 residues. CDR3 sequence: CASRVGPSAKNIQYF. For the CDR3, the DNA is TGTGCCAGCAGGGTGGGCCCGTCGGCCAAAAACATTCAGTACTTC.

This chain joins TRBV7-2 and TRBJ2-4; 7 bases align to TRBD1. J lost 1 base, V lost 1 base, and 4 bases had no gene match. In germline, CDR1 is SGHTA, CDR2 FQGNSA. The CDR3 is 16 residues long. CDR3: CASSLVPDRAKNIQYF. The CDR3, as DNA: TGTGCCAGCAGCTTAGTCCCGGACAGGGCCAAAAACATTCAGTACTTC.

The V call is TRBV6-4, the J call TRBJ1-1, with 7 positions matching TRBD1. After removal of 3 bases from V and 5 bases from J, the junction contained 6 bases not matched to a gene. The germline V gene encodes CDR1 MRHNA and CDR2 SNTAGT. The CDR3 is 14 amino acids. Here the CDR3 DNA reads TGTGCCAGCAGTGAGGCAGGGGGTCGGACTGAAGCTTTCTTT. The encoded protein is CASSEAGGRTEAFF.

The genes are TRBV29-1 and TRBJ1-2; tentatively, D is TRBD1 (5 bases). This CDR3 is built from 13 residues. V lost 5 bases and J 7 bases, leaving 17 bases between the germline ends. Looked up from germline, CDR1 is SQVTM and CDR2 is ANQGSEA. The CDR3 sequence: CSVYGRQGAGYTF. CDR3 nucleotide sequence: TGCAGCGTTTATGGGAGGCAGGGTGCTGGCTACACCTTC.

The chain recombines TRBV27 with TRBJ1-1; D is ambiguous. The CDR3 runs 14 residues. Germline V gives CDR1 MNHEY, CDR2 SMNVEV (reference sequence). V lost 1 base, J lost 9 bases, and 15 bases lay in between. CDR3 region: CASSLYGSQSKAFF. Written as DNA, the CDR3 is TGTGCCAGCAGTTTATATGGCAGTCAAAGCAAAGCTTTCTTT.

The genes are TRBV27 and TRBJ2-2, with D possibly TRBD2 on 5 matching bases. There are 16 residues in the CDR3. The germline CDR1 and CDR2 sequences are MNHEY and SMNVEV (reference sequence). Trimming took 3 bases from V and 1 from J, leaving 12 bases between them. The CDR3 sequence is CASSFVPSGNTGELFF. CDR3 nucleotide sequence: TGTGCCAGCAGTTTTGTGCCCAGCGGGAACACCGGGGAGCTGTTTTTT.

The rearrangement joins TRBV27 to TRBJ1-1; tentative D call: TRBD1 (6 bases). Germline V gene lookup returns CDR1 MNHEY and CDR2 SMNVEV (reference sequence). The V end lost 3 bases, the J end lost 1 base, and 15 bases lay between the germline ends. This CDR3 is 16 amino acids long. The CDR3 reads CASSFGSGGTNTEAFF. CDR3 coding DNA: TGTGCCAGCAGTTTTGGGTCCGGGGGCACGAACACTGAAGCTTTCTTT.

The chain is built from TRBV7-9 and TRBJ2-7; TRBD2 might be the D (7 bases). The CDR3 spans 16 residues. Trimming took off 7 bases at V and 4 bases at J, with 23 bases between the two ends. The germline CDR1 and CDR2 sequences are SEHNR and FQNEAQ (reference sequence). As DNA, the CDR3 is TGTGCCAGCAACTTCGGGGGGCGCGGGGAAGGATACGAGCAGTACTTC. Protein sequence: CASNFGGRGEGYEQYF.

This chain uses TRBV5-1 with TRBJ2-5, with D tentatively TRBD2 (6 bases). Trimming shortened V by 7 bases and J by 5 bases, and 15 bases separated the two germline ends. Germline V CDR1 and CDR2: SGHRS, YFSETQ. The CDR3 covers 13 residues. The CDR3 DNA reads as TGCGCCAGCGGCCCGGGGGTAGGGGAGACCCAGTACTTC. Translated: CASGPGVGETQYF.

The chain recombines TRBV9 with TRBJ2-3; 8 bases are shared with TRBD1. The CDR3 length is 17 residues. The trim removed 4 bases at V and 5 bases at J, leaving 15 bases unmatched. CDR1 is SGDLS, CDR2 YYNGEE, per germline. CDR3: CASSLTGQGARGDTQYF. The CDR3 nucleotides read TGTGCCAGCAGCCTCACGGGCCAGGGGGCCCGGGGAGATACGCAGTATTTT.

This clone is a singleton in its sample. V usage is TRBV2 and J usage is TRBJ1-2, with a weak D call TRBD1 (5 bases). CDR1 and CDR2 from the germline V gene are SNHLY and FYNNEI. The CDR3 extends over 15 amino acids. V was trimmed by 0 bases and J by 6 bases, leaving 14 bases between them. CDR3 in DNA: TGTGCCAGCAGTGAAGCGCAAAGGGGAGGGGATGGCTACACCTTC. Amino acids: CASSEAQRGGDGYTF.

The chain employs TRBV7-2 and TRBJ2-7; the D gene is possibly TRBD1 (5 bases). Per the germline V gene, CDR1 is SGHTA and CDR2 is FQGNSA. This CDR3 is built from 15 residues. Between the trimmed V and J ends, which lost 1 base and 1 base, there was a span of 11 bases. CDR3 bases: TGTGCCAGCAGCTTAGGGGGCGCTTCATCCTACGAGCAGTACTTC. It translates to CASSLGGASSYEQYF.

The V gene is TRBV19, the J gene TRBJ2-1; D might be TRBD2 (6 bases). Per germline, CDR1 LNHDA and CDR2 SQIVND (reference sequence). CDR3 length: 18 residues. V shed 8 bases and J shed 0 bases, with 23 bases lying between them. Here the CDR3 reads CASGGTLSTPASYNEQFF. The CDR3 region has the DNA TGTGCCAGTGGAGGGACCTTAAGCACACCCGCCTCCTACAATGAGCAGTTCTTC.

This CDR3 reads CAMTSEGSYEQYF. CDR3 DNA sequence: TGTGCCATGACCTCAGAGGGCTCCTACGAGCAGTACTTC. This chain links TRBV10-3 with TRBJ2-7; D possibly corresponds to TRBD2 (5 bases). There are 13 residues in the CDR3. Deletions cut 9 bases from V and 0 bases from J, with 12 bases between. From germline, CDR1 is ENHRY and CDR2 SYGVKD.

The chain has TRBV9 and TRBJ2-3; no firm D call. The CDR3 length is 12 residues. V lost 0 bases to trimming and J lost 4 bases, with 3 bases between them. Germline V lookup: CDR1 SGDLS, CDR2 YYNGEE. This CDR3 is CASSVEADTQYF. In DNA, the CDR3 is TGTGCCAGCAGCGTAGAGGCAGATACGCAGTATTTT.

CDR3 DNA sequence: TGTGCCAGCAGTGAAGCGCACGCAGACCGCTATGGCTACACCTTC. Its protein product is CASSEAHADRYGYTF. The chain couples TRBV2 to TRBJ1-2; D gene ambiguous. Germline lookup yields CDR1 SNHLY and CDR2 FYNNEI. V was trimmed by 0 bases and J by 4 bases, leaving 12 bases between them. There are 15 residues in the CDR3.

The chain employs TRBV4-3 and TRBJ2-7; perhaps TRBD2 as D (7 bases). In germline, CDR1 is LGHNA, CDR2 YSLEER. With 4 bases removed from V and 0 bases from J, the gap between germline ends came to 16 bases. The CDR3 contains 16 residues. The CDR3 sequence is CASSPRVAGASYEQYF. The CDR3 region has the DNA TGCGCCAGCAGCCCGCGAGTTGCGGGGGCCTCCTACGAGCAGTACTTC.

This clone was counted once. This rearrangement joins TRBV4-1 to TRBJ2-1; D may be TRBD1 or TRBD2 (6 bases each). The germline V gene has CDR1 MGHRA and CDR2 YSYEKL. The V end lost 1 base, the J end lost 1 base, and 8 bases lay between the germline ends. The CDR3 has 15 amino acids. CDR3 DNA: TGCGCCAGCAGCCAAGGGGGGGCGTCCTACAATGAGCAGTTCTTC. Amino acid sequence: CASSQGGASYNEQFF.